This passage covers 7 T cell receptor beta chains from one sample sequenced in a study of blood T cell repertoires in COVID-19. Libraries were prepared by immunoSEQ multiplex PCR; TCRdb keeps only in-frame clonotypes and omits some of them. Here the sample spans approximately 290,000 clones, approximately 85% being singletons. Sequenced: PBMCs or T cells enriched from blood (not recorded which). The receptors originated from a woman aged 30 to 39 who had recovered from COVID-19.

The CDR3 DNA reads TGTGCCAGCAGCTTGACTAGCGGGAGGACAGCAGATACGCAGTATTTT. Amino acids: CASSLTSGRTADTQYF. This sequence joins TRBV5-4 and TRBJ2-3; 12 bases match TRBD2. This CDR3 spans 16 amino acids. CDR1 SGHNT and CDR2 YYREEE come from the germline V gene (reference sequence). Trimming at V came to 1 base and at J to 4 bases, leaving 4 bases not matched to a gene.

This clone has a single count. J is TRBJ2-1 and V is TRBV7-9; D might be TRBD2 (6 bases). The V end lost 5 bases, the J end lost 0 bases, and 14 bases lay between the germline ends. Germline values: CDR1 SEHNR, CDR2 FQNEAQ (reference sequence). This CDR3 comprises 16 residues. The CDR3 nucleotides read TGTGCCAGCAGCCGAAGGCGAGCGGGCTCCTACAATGAGCAGTTCTTC. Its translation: CASSRRRAGSYNEQFF.

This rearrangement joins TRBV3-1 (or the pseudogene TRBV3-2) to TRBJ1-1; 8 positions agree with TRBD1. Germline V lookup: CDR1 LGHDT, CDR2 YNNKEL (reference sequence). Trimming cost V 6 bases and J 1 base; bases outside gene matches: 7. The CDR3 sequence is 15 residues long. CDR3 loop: CASRYRGNRNTEAFF. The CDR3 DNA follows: TGTGCCAGCAGGTACAGGGGGAACAGGAACACTGAAGCTTTCTTT.

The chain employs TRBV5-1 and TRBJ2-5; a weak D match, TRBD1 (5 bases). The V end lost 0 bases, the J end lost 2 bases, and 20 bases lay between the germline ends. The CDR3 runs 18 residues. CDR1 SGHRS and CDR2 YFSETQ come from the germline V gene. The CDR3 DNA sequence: TGCGCCAGCAGCTTGGCCGGCAGGGTGGATTTGGCTCAAGAGACCCAGTACTTC. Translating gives CASSLAGRVDLAQETQYF.

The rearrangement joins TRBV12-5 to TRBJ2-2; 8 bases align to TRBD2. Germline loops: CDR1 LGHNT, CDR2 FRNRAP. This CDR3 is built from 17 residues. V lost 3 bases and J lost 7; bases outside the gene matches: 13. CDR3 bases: TGTGCTAGTGGTTTCGCGGGGACTAGAGAGGATGGCGGGGAGCTGTTTTTT. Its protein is CASGFAGTREDGGELFF.

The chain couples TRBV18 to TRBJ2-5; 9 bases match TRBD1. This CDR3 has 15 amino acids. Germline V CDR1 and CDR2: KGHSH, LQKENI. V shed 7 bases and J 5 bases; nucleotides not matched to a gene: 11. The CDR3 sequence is CASFTGTGSRETQYF. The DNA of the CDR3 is TGTGCCAGCTTTACCGGGACAGGGTCTAGGGAGACCCAGTACTTC. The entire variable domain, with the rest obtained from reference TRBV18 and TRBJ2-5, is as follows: NAGVMQNPRHLVRRRGQEARLRCSPMKGHSHVYWYRQLPEEGLKFMVYLQKENIIDESGMPKERFSAEFPKEGPSILRIQQVVRGDSAAYFCASFTGTGSRETQYFGPGTRLLVL.

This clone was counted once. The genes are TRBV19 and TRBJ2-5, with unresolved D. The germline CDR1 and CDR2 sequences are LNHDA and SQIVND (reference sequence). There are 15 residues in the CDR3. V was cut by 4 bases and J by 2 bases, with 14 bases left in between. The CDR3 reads CASSKGPRRQETQYF. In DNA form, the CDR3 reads TGTGCCAGTAGTAAAGGCCCTAGACGACAAGAGACCCAGTACTTC.